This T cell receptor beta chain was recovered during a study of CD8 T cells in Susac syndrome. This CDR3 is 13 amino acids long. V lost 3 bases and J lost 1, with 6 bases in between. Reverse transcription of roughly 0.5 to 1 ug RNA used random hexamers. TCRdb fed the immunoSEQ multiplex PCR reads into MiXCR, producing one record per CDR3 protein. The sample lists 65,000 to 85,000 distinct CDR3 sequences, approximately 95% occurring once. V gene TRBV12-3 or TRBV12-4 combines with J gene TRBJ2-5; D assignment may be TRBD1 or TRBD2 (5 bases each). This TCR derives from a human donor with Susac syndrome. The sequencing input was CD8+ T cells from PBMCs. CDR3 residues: CASSLGPQETQYF. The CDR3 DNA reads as TGTGCCAGCAGTTTGGGACCCCAAGAGACCCAGTACTTC.